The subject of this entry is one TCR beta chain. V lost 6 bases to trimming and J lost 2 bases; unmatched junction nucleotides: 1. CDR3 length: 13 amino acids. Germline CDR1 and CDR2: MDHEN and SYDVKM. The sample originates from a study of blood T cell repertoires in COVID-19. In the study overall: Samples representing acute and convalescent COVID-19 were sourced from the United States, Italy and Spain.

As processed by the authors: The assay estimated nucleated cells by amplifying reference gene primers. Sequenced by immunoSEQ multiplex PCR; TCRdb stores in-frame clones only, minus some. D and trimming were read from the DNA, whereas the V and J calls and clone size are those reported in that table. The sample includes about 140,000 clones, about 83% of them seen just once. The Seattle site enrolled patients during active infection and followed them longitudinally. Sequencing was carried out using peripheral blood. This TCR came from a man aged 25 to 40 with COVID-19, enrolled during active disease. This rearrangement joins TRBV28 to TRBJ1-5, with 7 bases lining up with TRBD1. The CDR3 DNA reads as TGTGCCAGCAGGCAGGGGGGCAATCAGCCCCAGCATTTT. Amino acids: CASRQGGNQPQHF.